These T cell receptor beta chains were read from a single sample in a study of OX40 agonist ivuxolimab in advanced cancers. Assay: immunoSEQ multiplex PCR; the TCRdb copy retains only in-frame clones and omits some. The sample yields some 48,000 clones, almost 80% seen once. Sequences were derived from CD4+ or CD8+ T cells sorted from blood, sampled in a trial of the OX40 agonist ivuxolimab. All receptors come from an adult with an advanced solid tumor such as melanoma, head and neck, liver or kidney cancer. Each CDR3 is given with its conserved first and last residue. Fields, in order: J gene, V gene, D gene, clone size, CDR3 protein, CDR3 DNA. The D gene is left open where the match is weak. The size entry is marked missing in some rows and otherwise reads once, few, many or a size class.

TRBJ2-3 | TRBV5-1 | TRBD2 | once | CASLPGGGRARDTQYF | TGCGCCAGCTTACCGGGGGGCGGGAGGGCCAGAGATACGCAGTATTTT
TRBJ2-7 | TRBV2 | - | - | CASSEDTYYEQYF | TGTGCCAGCAGTGAAGACACCTATTACGAGCAGTACTTC
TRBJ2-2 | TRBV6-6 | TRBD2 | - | CASSYLAGVAGELFF | TGTGCCAGCAGTTATCTAGCGGGGGTCGCCGGGGAGCTGTTTTTT
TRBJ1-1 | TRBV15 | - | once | CATSGTGTKSEAFF | TGTGCCACCAGCGGTACCGGGACAAAGTCTGAAGCTTTCTTT
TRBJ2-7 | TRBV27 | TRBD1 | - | CASSGTGGVYEQYF | TGTGCCAGCAGTGGGACAGGGGGAGTCTACGAGCAGTACTTC
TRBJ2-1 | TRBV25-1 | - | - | CASSEWDGDLSDNEQFF | TGTGCCAGCAGTGAATGGGACGGTGACCTTTCGGACAATGAGCAGTTCTTC
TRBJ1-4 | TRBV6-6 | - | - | CASSYSRQAKLFF | TGTGCCAGCAGTTACAGTCGGCAGGCGAAACTGTTTTTT
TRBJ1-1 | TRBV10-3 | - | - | CAIRTRNGRTEAFF | TGTGCCATCAGGACGAGAAACGGCCGCACTGAAGCTTTCTTT
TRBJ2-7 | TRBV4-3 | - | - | CASSPSSGGSLRDEQYF | TGCGCCAGCAGCCCTAGCTCTGGGGGCTCCCTTAGGGACGAGCAGTACTTC
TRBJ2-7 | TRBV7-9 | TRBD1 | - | CASSFRDRSYEQYF | TGTGCCAGCAGCTTCCGGGACAGATCCTACGAGCAGTACTTC
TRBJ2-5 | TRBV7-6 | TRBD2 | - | CASSLEAGEGTQYF | TGTGCCAGCAGCTTAGAAGCGGGAGAGGGGACCCAGTACTTC
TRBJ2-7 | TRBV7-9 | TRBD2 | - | CASSNYPGGASYEQYF | TGTGCCAGCAGCAACTACCCCGGGGGGGCCTCCTACGAGCAGTACTTC
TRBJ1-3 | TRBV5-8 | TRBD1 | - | CASSLSGGGNTIYF | TGTGCCAGCAGCTTGTCAGGGGGAGGAAACACCATATATTTT
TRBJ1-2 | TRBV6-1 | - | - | CASSDRGGYTF | TGTGCCAGCAGTGATCGGGGCGGCTACACCTTC
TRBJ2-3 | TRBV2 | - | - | CASSSGLGADTQYF | TGTGCCAGCAGTTCGGGCCTGGGGGCAGATACGCAGTATTTT
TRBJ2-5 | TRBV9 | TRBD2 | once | CASSVEEREGRRETQYF | TGTGCCAGCAGCGTAGAAGAGCGGGAGGGCCGCAGGGAGACCCAGTACTTC
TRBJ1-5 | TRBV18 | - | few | CASSPSGPNQPQHF | TGTGCCAGCTCACCGTCAGGGCCCAATCAGCCCCAGCATTTT
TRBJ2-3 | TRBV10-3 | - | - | CAISESNNMDTQYF | TGTGCCATCAGTGAGTCTAATAATATGGATACGCAGTATTTT
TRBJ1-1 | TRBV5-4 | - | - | CASSLRGGYTEAFF | TGTGCCAGCAGCTTGAGGGGGGGCTACACTGAAGCTTTCTTT
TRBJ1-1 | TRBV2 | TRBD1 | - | CASLSGGGTAFF | TGTGCCAGCCTTTCAGGGGGCGGTACAGCTTTCTTT
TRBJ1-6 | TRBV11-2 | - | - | CASSINTGMGNSPLHF | TGTGCCAGCAGCATCAACACAGGGATGGGTAATTCACCCCTCCACTTT
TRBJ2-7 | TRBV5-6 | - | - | CASGREWYEQYF | TGTGCCAGCGGACGGGAGTGGTACGAGCAGTACTTC
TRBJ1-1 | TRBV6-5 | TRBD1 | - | CASSWDRGRLNTEAFF | TGTGCCAGCAGTTGGGACAGGGGGCGCTTGAACACTGAAGCTTTCTTT
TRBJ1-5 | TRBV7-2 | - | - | CASSLGTYQPQHF | TGTGCCAGCAGCTTAGGCACTTATCAGCCCCAGCATTTT
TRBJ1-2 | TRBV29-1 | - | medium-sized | CSAYLDGYTF | TGCAGCGCATACTTAGATGGCTACACCTTC
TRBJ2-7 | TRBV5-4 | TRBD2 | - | CASTIAGGNYEQYF | TGTGCCAGCACCATTGCGGGGGGAAACTACGAGCAGTACTTC
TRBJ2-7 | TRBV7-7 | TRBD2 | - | CASSLDTTSEPSYEQYF | TGTGCCAGCAGCTTAGACACAACTAGCGAGCCATCCTACGAGCAGTACTTC
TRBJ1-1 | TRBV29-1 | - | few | CSVSVSTLTEAFF | TGCAGCGTTAGCGTCAGTACGTTGACTGAAGCTTTCTTT
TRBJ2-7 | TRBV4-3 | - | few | CASSQDPSPLVSYEQYF | TGCGCCAGCAGCCAAGATCCTAGTCCCCTAGTTTCCTACGAGCAGTACTTC